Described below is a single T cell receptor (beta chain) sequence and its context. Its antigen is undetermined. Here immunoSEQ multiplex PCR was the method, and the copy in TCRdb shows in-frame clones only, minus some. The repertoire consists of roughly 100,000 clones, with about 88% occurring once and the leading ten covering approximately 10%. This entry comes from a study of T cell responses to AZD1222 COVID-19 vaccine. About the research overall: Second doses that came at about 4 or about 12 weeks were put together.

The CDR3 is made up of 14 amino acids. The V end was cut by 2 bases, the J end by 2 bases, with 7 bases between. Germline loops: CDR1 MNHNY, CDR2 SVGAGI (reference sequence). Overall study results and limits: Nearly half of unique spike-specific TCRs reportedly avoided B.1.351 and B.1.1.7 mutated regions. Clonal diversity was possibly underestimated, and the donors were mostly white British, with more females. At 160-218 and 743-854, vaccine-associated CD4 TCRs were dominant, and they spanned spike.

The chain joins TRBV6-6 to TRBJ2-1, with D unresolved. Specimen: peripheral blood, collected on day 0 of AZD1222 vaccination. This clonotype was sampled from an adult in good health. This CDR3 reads CASSYLGPYNEQFF. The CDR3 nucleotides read TGTGCCAGCAGTTACCTAGGTCCCTACAATGAGCAGTTCTTC.